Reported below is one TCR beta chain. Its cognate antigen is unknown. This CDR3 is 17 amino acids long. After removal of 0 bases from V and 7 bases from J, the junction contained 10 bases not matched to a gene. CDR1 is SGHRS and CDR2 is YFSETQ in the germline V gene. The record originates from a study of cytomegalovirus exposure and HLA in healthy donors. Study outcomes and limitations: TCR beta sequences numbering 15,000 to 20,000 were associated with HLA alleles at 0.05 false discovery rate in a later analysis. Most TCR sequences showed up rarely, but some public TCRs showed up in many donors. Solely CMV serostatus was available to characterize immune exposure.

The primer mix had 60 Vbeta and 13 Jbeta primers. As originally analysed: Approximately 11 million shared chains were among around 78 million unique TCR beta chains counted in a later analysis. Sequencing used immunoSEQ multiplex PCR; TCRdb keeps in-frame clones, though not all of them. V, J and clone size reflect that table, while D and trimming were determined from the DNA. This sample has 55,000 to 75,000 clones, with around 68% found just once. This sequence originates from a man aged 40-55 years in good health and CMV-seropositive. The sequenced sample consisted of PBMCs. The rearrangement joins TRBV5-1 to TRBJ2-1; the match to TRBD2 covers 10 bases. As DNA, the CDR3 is TGCGCCAGCAGCTTGGGGGCCCTAGCGGGAGAGGGTAATGAGCAGTTCTTC. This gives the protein CASSLGALAGEGNEQFF. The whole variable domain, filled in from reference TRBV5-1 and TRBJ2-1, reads KAGVTQTPRYLIKTRGQQVTLSCSPISGHRSVSWYQQTPGQGLQFLFEYFSETQRNKGNFPGRFSGRQFSNSRSEMNVSTLELGDSALYLCASSLGALAGEGNEQFFGPGTRLTVL.